In its sample, the clone carrying this TCR beta chain was seen a few times. The CDR3 consists of 17 residues. The germline V gene has CDR1 DFQATT and CDR2 SNEGSKA (reference sequence). The junction had 16 bases not matched to a gene; V was cut back by 3 bases and J by 7 bases. This sample was included in a study of blood T cell repertoires in COVID-19. The assay was immunoSEQ multiplex PCR, and TCRdb's table has in-frame clones only and misses some. In the table there are 95,000 to 100,000 clones, 85% of which are singletons. The sequence derives from a woman aged 70-85 years with active or convalescent COVID-19. Sequencing was performed on peripheral blood. This chain links TRBV20-1 with TRBJ2-1; 9 bases agree with TRBD2. The CDR3 sequence: CSASSAGGPGVGNEQFF. The CDR3 DNA reads as TGCAGTGCTAGTTCTGCGGGAGGGCCAGGTGTGGGGAATGAGCAGTTCTTC.